The 4 T cell receptor beta chains presented below share a single source sample, sequenced in a study of T cells in Graves' hyperthyroidism and ophthalmopathy. Amplification of TCR beta CDR3 regions used RNA as the template. HTBI primers were the set used in a first-round RT-PCR of the TCR CDR3. TCRdb called the multiplex PCR reads again in MiXCR, with one record for every CDR3 protein. The sample yields some 98,000 distinct CDR3 sequences, 35% to 50% seen once. Sequences were obtained from peripheral blood or thyroid tissue (not recorded which). The receptors here all came from a woman aged 25 to 39 with Graves' hyperthyroidism.

This clonotype was detected ten times or more. CDR3 loop: CASSYWRGFSGNTIYF. CDR3 DNA sequence: TGTGCCAGCAGTTACTGGCGGGGCTTCTCTGGAAACACCATATATTTT. The chain links TRBV6-6 to TRBJ1-3; D possibly corresponds to TRBD1 (5 bases). Germline CDR1 MNHNY, CDR2 SVGAGI (reference sequence). The CDR3 consists of 16 residues. Trimming removed 1 base at V and 0 bases at J, with 10 bases between.

This clonotype was seen repeatedly, ten times or more. One end of the junction fails to match germline, which may point to a read error. The chain combines TRBV5-1 with TRBJ2-3; 11 bases map to TRBD1. The germline gives CDR1 SGHRS, CDR2 YFSETQ. The CDR3 totals 14 residues. The CDR3 DNA follows: TGTGCCAGCAGCTTGGGACAGGGGGCAGATACGCAGTATTTT. Its protein product is CASSLGQGADTQYF. The complete variable domain, with remaining parts taken from reference TRBV5-1 and TRBJ2-3, reads KAGVTQTPRYLIKTRGQQVTLSCSPISGHRSVSWYQQTPGQGLQFLFEYFSETQRNKGNFPGRFSGRQFSNSRSEMNVSTLELGDSALYLCASSLGQGADTQYFGPGTRLTVL.

There are many counts of this clonotype. The chain joins TRBV20-1 to TRBJ2-2; the match to TRBD2 covers 10 bases. CDR3 length equals 16 residues. Germline V gene lookup returns CDR1 DFQATT and CDR2 SNEGSKA (reference sequence). The V gene end was trimmed by 3 bases and the J gene end by 0 bases; junction bases not matched to a gene: 4. This CDR3 reads CSARNLAGANTGELFF. In DNA, the CDR3 is TGCAGTGCTAGGAACCTAGCGGGAGCGAACACCGGGGAGCTGTTTTTT.

This clonotype was detected ten times or more. CDR3 in amino acids: CATSRSRAQVHEQYF. The CDR3 bases are TGTGCCACCAGCAGGTCTAGAGCACAGGTCCACGAGCAGTACTTC. The V call is TRBV15, the J call TRBJ2-7; possible D gene TRBD1, 5 bases. Trimming pared 3 bases from V and 5 bases from J, leaving 17 bases between. This CDR3 comprises 15 residues. The germline CDR1 and CDR2 sequences are LNHNV and YYDKDF (reference sequence).